This record covers a single T cell receptor beta chain. Trimming removed 2 bases from V and 0 bases from J, with 10 bases in between. This CDR3 comprises 15 residues. CDR1 MNHEY and CDR2 SVGAGI come from the germline V gene. TCRdb's table, derived via immunoSEQ multiplex PCR, lists solely in-frame clones and lacks some. The profile covers approximately 240,000 clones, with 88% appearing a single time and approximately 2.2% taken by the ten largest. This entry is derived from a study of blood T cell repertoires in COVID-19. The wider study: Italy, Spain and the United States were the sources of the convalescent and acute COVID-19 samples.

The origin of this receptor is a woman between 40 and 50 years old who had recovered from COVID-19. Specimen: peripheral blood. The J gene is TRBJ2-5, the V gene TRBV6-5; TRBD1 might be the D (6 bases). CDR3 amino acids: CASSYEGGHQETQYF. The CDR3 DNA reads TGTGCCAGCAGTTACGAAGGGGGTCACCAAGAGACCCAGTACTTC.